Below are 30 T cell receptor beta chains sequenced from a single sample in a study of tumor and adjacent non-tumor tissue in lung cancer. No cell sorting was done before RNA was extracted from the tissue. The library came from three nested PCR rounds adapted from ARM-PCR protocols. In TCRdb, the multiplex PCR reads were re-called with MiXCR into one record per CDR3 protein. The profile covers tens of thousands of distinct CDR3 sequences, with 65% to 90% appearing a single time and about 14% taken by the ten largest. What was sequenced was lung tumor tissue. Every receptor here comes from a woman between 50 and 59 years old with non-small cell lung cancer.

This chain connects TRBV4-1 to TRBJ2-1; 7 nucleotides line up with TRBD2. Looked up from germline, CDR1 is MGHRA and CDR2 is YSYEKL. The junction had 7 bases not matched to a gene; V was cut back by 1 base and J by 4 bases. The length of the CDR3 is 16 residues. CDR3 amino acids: CASSQASASGYNEQFF. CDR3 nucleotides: TGCGCCAGCAGCCAAGCTTCCGCTAGCGGATACAATGAGCAGTTCTTC.

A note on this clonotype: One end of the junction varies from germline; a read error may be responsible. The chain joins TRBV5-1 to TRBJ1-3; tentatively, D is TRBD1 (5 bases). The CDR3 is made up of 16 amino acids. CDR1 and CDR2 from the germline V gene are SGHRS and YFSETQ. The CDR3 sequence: CASGLGLNDSGNTIYF. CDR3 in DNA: TGCGCCAGCGGCTTGGGACTGAACGACTCTGGAAACACCATATATTTT.

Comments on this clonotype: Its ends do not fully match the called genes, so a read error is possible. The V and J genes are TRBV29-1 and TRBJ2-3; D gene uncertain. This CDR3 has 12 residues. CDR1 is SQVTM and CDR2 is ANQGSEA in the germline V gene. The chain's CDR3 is CCVENSTDTQYF. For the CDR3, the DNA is TGCTGCGTTGAGAATAGCACAGATACACAGTATTTT.

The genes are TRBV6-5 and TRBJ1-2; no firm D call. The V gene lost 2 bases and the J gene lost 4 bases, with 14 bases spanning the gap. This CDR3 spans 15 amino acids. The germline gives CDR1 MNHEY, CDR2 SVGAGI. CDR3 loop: CASSYTRGEGYGYTF. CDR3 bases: TGTGCCAGCAGTTACACAAGAGGAGAGGGCTATGGCTACACCTTC.

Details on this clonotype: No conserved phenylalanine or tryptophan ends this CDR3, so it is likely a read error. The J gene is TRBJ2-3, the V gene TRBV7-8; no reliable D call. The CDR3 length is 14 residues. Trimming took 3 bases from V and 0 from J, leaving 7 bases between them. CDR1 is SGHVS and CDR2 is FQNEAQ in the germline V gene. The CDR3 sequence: CASSLLPSTDTQYS. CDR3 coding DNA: TGTGCCAGCAGCTTGTTACCAAGCACAGATACGCAGTATTCT.

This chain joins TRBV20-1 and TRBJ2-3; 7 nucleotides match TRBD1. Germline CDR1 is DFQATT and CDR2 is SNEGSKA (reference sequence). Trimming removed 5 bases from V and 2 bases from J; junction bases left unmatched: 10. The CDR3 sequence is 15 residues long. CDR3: CSAPGTVGNTDTQYF. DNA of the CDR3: TGCAGTGCTCCAGGGACAGTGGGGAACACAGATACGCAGTATTTT.

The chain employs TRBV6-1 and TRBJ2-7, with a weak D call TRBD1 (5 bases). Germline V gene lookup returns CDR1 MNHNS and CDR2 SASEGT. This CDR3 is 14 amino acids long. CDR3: CTNSEGLGAGEQYF. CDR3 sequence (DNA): TGTACCAACAGTGAAGGGCTAGGGGCCGGAGAGCAGTACTTC.

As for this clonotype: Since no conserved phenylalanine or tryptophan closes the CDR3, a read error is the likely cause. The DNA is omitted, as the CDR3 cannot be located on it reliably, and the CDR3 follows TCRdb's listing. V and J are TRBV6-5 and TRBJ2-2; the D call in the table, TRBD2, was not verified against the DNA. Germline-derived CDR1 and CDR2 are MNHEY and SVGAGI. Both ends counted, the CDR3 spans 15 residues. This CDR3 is CASSRLAENTGELFL.

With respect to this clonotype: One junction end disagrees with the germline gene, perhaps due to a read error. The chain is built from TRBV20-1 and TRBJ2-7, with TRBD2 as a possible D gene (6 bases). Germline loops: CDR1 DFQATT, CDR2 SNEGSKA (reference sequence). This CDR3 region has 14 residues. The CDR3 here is CSARDWTTGLEQYF. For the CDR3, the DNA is TGCAGTGCTAGAGACTGGACTACCGGGCTAGAGCAATACTTC.

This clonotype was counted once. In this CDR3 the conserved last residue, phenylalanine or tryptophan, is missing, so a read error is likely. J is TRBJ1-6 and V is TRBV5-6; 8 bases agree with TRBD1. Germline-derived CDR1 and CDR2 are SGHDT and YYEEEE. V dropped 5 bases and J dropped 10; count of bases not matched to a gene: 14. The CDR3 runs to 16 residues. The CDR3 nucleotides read TGTGCCAGCAGTCTCTCCGACAGGGGATTAAGATCACCCCTCCACATT. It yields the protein CASSLSDRGLRSPLHI.

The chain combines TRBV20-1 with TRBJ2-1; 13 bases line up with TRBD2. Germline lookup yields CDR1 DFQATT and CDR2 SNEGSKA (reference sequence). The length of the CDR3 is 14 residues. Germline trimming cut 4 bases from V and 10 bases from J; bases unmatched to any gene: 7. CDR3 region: CSAITSGRAGEQFF. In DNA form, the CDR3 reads TGCAGTGCTATAACTAGCGGGAGGGCTGGCGAGCAGTTCTTC.

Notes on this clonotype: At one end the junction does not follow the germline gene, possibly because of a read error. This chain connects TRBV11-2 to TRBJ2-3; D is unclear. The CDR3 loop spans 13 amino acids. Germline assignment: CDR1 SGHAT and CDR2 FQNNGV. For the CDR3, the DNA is TGTGCCAGCCGCCCCACTACCTCAGACACGCAGTATTTT. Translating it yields CASRPTTSDTQYF.

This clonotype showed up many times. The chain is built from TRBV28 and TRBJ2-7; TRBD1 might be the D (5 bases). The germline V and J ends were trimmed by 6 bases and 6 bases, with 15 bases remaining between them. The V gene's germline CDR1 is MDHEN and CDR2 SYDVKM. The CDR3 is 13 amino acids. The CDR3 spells CASSPIAGFEQYF. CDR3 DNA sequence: TGTGCCAGCAGCCCGATTGCAGGGTTCGAGCAGTACTTC.

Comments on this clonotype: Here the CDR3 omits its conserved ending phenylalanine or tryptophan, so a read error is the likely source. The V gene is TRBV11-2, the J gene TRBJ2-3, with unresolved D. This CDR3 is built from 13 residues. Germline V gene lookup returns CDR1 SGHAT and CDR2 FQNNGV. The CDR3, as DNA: TGTGCTAGCCGCCCCACCACCTCAGATACGCAGTATATT. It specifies CASRPTTSDTQYI.

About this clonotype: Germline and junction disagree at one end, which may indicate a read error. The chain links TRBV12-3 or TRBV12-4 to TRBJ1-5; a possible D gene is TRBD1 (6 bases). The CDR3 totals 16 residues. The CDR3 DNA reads TGTGTCAGCAGTCCTAGGGAAACAGGGTTCGGTCAGCCCCAGCATTTT. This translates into CVSSPRETGFGQPQHF.

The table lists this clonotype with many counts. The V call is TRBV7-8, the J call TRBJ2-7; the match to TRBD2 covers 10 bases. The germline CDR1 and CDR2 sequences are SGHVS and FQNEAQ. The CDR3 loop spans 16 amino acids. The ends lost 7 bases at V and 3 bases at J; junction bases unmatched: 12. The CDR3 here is CASNGQTGTSVYEQYF. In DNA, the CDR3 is TGTGCCAGCAACGGACAGACCGGGACTAGCGTCTACGAGCAGTACTTC.

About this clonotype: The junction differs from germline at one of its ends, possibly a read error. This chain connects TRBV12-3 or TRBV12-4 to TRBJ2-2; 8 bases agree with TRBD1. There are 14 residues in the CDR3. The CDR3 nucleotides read TGTGCTAGCAGCACGACAGGGGTTGCCGGGGAGCGATTTTTT. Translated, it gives CASSTTGVAGERFF.

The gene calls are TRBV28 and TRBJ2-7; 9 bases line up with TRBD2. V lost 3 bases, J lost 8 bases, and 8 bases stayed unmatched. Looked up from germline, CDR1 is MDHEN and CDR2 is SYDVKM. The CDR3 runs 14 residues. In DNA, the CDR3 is TGTGCCAGCAGTTTTGGCGGGAGGGGGTGGAAGCAGTACTTC. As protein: CASSFGGRGWKQYF.

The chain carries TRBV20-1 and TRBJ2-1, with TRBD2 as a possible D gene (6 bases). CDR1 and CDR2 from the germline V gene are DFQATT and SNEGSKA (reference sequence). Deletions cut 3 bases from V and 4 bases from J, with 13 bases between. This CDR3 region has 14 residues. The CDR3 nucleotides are TGCAGTGCTAGTTTCGGGGGAGATTACAATGAGCAGTTCTTC. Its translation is CSASFGGDYNEQFF.

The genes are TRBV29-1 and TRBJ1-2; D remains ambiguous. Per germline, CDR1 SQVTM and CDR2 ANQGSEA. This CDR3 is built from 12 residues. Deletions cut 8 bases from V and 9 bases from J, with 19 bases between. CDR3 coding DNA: TGCAGCTCACTCGAGGGCCCGGGATGCTACACCTTC. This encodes CSSLEGPGCYTF.

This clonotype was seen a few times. CDR3 amino acids: CSARTAGISGELFF. The DNA of the CDR3 is TGCAGTGCTAGAACAGCGGGAATCAGCGGGGAGCTGTTTTTT. The chain joins TRBV20-1 to TRBJ2-2; TRBD2 matches 7 bases. Germline trimming cut 2 bases from V and 7 bases from J; bases unmatched to any gene: 7. Germline CDR1 reads DFQATT; CDR2 reads SNEGSKA (reference sequence). This CDR3 has 14 residues.

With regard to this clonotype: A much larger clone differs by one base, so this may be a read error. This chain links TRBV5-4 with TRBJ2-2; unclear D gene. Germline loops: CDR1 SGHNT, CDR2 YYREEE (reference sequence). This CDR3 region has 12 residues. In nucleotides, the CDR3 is TGTGCCAGCAACTTGCGGAACGGGGAGCTGTTTTTT. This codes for CASNLRNGELFF.

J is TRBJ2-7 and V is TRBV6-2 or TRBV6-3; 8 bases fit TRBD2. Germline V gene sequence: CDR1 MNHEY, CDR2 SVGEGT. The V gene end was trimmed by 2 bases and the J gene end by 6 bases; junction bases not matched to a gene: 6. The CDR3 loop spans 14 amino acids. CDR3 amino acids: CASSYPGGGLEQYF. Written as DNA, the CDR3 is TGTGCCAGCAGTTACCCGGGCGGGGGGCTCGAGCAGTACTTC.

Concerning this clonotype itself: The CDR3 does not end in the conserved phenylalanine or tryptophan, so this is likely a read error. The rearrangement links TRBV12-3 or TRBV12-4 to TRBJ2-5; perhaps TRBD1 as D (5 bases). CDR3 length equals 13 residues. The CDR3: CANSLSQGETQYL. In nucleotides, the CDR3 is TGTGCCAACAGTTTAAGTCAGGGAGAGACCCAGTACCTC.

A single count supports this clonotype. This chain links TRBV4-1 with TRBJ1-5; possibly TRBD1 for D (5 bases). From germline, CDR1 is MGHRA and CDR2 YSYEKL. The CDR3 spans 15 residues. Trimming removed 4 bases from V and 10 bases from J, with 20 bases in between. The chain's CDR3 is CASSPGGDPGQPQHF. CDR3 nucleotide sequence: TGCGCCAGCAGCCCCGGGGGTGATCCTGGTCAACCCCAGCATTTT.

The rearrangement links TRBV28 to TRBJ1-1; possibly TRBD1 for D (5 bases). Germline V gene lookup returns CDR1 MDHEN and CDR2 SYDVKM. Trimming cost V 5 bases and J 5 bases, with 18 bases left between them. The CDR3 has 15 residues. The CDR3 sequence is CASSMSSLRGTEAFF. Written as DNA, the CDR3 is TGTGCCAGCAGTATGAGTAGTCTGAGGGGAACTGAAGCTTTCTTT. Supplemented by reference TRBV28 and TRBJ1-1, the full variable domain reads DVKVTQSSRYLVKRTGEKVFLECVQDMDHENMFWYRQDPGLGLRLIYFSYDVKMKEKGDIPEGYSVSREKKERFSLILESASTNQTSMYLCASSMSSLRGTEAFFGQGTRLTVV.

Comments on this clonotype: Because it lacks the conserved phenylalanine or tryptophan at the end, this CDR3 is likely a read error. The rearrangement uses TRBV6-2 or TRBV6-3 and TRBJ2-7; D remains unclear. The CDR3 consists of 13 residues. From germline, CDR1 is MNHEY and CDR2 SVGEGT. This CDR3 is CASTPDNTYEQYI. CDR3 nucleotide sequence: TGTGCTAGCACTCCTGACAATACCTACGAGCAGTACATC.

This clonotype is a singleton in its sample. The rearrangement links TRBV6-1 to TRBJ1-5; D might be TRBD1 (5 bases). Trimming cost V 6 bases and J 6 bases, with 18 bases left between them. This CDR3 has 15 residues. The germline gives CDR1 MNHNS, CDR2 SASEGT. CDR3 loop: CASRREGGTSQPQHF. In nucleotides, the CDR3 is TGTGCCAGCAGAAGAGAAGGAGGGACTTCTCAGCCCCAGCATTTT.

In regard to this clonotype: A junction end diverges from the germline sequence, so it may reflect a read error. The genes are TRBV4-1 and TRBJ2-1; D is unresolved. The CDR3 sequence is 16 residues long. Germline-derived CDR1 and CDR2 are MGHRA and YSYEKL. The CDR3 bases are TGCGCGAGCAGCCAACATCACTTGAATAGTGTGGATGAGCAGTTCTTC. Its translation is CASSQHHLNSVDEQFF.

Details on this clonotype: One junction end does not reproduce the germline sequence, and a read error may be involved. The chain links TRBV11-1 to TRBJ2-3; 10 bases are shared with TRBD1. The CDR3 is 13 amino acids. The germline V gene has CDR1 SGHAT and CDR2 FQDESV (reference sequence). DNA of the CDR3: TGTGCCATCAGAGGGACAGGGGTGTATACGCAATATTTT. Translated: CAIRGTGVYTQYF.